This TCR beta chain was retrieved from a study of lymphopenia after photon versus proton radiotherapy. Profiling relied on immunoSEQ multiplex PCR, and the TCRdb table lists in-frame clones only, not all of them. This sample has under 65,000 clones, with roughly 84% found just once. From germline, CDR1 is MNHNS and CDR2 SASEGT. The CDR3 length is 13 residues. After removal of 4 bases from V and 8 bases from J, the junction contained 3 bases not matched to a gene. With regard to this clone: What it binds is not known.

Study results and limitations: Post-nadir TCR diversity decline inversely tracked overall survival among those who died. Photon-treated patients lost naive T cells and TCR diversity; proton-treated stayed stable. Authors raise, but do not show, better survival with proton therapy.

The material was peripheral blood, obtained from a patient treated with proton-based radiotherapy. The sequence came from a man aged 55 to 69 with pancreatic cancer. This rearrangement joins TRBV6-1 to TRBJ2-2; the match to TRBD2 covers 8 bases. CDR3 sequence: CASSAAGVGELFF. The DNA of the CDR3 is TGTGCCAGCAGTGCAGCGGGGGTTGGGGAGCTGTTTTTT.